This T cell receptor (beta chain) emerged from a study of CD8+CD57+ T cells in acquired aplastic anemia. Study information: The study obtained an average of 3.2 ug of DNA from sorted CD4+ and CD8+ cells.

Overall study findings and caveats: Patients and controls had CD8+ Simpson's diversity values that were not significantly distinct.

Genomic DNA was employed as the template in profiling TCR beta VDJ and CDR3. Via MiXCR, TCRdb re-called the reads, giving one row per CDR3 protein. The sample has approximately 81,000 distinct CDR3 sequences, about half seen once. This clonotype appeared a few times. Antigen unknown. Trimming took off 1 base at V and 7 bases at J, with 5 bases between the two ends. Germline CDR1 is SEHNR and CDR2 is FQNEAQ (reference sequence). This CDR3 region has 11 residues. The TCR sequence derives from a human donor in good health, serving as a control. The sample consisted of sorted CD4+, CD8+, or CD8+CD57+ T cells (not recorded which) from PBMCs. V gene TRBV7-9 combines with J gene TRBJ2-7; D unresolved. The CDR3 region is CASSLGLEQYF. Here the CDR3 DNA reads TGTGCCAGCAGCTTAGGGTTAGAGCAGTACTTC.